The 23 T cell receptor beta chains presented below share a single source sample, sequenced in a study of cytomegalovirus exposure and HLA in healthy donors. PCR was performed using 60 Vbeta and 13 Jbeta primers. Produced via immunoSEQ multiplex PCR; TCRdb's table is partial and in-frame only. The data contain about 160,000 clones, about three quarters of them singletons. Sequencing input: PBMCs. Receptors originate from a woman in her thirties or forties in good health and CMV-seropositive.

This clone was observed a few times. The rearrangement joins TRBV25-1 to TRBJ1-1, with D possibly being TRBD1 (5 bases). The CDR3 has 15 amino acids. Germline CDR1 and CDR2: MGHDK and SYGVNS. V gave up 1 base and J gave up 5 bases, with 14 bases separating them. CDR3 region: CASSEWEGKGTEAFF. CDR3 coding DNA: TGTGCCAGCAGTGAATGGGAGGGGAAGGGGACTGAAGCTTTCTTT.

This clone was seen only a few times. The chain recombines TRBV5-1 with TRBJ2-5; D is ambiguous. The CDR3 runs 13 residues. Trimming pared 0 bases from V and 3 bases from J, leaving 6 bases between. Germline lookup yields CDR1 SGHRS and CDR2 YFSETQ. The chain's CDR3 is CASSLAREETQYF. DNA of the CDR3: TGCGCCAGCAGCTTGGCACGGGAAGAGACCCAGTACTTC. Together with reference TRBV5-1 and TRBJ2-5, the CDR3 gives the full variable domain: KAGVTQTPRYLIKTRGQQVTLSCSPISGHRSVSWYQQTPGQGLQFLFEYFSETQRNKGNFPGRFSGRQFSNSRSEMNVSTLELGDSALYLCASSLAREETQYFGPGTRLLVL.

The CDR3 loop reads CASRSGRGIMNTEAFF. The CDR3, as DNA: TGTGCCAGTCGAAGCGGCAGGGGAATAATGAACACTGAAGCTTTCTTT. This sequence joins TRBV19 and TRBJ1-1; D possibly corresponds to TRBD1 (6 bases). Germline loops: CDR1 LNHDA, CDR2 SQIVND (reference sequence). V lost 8 bases and J 0 bases, leaving 19 bases between the germline ends. CDR3 length: 16 residues. Complete variable domain (other parts from reference TRBV19 and TRBJ1-1): DGGITQSPKYLFRKEGQNVTLSCEQNLNHDAMYWYRQDPGQGLRLIYYSQIVNDFQKGDIAEGYSVSREKKESFPLTVTSAQKNPTAFYLCASRSGRGIMNTEAFFGQGTRLTVV.

Only one count was recorded for this clone. CDR3 residues: CASSFERSSYNEQFF. CDR3 bases: TGTGCCAGCAGCTTTGAGCGGAGCTCCTACAATGAGCAGTTCTTC. The chain combines TRBV5-4 with TRBJ2-1; the D gene is possibly TRBD2 (5 bases). From germline, CDR1 is SGHNT and CDR2 YYREEE (reference sequence). Trimming cost V 2 bases and J 0 bases, with 9 bases left between them. The CDR3 length is 15 residues.

The chain is built from TRBV7-2 and TRBJ2-7; TRBD2 matches 13 bases. This CDR3 comprises 15 residues. Germline V gene sequence: CDR1 SGHTA, CDR2 FQGNSA. V lost 6 bases to trimming and J lost 5 bases; unmatched junction nucleotides: 7. CDR3 residues: CASRPSTSGRDEQYF. CDR3 sequence (DNA): TGTGCCAGCAGGCCTTCTACTAGCGGGAGGGACGAGCAGTACTTC.

This clone turned up a few times. This chain uses TRBV18 with TRBJ1-4; TRBD1 might be the D (5 bases). The CDR3 is 18 residues long. Trimming stripped 2 bases from V and 7 bases from J, with 23 bases between. Germline V lookup: CDR1 KGHSH, CDR2 LQKENI. This CDR3 is CASSPNRVQGELAEKLFF. CDR3 DNA sequence: TGTGCCAGCTCACCAAATAGGGTCCAGGGTGAATTGGCTGAAAAACTGTTTTTT.

The V and J genes are TRBV4-3 and TRBJ2-2; 10 nucleotides agree with TRBD2. There are 15 residues in the CDR3. Trimming removed 4 bases from V and 7 bases from J; junction bases left unmatched: 6. The germline V gene has CDR1 LGHNA and CDR2 YSLEER. The chain's CDR3 is CASSLSSGGNGELFF. DNA of the CDR3: TGCGCCAGCAGCCTTTCTAGCGGGGGTAACGGGGAGCTGTTTTTT.

Concerning this clone: This CDR3 is also generated by other DNA sequences in the sample. This chain links TRBV5-6 with TRBJ2-7; 7 bases fit TRBD1. Unmatched junction bases numbered 6, after V lost 1 base and J lost 5 bases. CDR1 is SGHDT, CDR2 YYEEEE, per germline. CDR3 length equals 14 residues. CDR3 nucleotides: TGTGCCAGCAGCTTGCCGGGACAGAAGGACGAGCAGTACTTC. Amino acid sequence: CASSLPGQKDEQYF.

This clone was recorded a few times. This chain links TRBV7-9 with TRBJ1-4; possible D gene TRBD1, 5 bases. Trimming shortened V by 6 bases and J by 2 bases, and 10 bases separated the two germline ends. This CDR3 has 14 amino acids. Germline V lookup: CDR1 SEHNR, CDR2 FQNEAQ (reference sequence). The CDR3 loop reads CASRKEGTNEKLFF. The CDR3 DNA is TGTGCCAGCAGGAAGGAGGGGACTAATGAAAAACTGTTTTTT. The full variable domain, its missing parts supplied by reference TRBV7-9 and TRBJ1-4, is DTGVSQNPRHKITKRGQNVTFRCDPISEHNRLYWYRQTLGQGPEFLTYFQNEAQLEKSRLLSDRFSAERPKGSFSTLEIQRTEQGDSAMYLCASRKEGTNEKLFFGSGTQLSVL.

The rearrangement uses TRBV7-2 and TRBJ2-1, with 10 nucleotides matching TRBD2. Germline values: CDR1 SGHTA, CDR2 FQGNSA. The CDR3 spans 16 residues. The V and J ends lost 0 bases and 4 bases, in that order; junction bases with no gene match: 3. The CDR3 nucleotides are TGTGCCAGCAGCTTAGCTAGCGGGGGGAGGTACAATGAGCAGTTCTTC. Its translation is CASSLASGGRYNEQFF.

The chain is built from TRBV2 and TRBJ2-2, with 8 bases matching TRBD2. CDR1 and CDR2 (germline): SNHLY, FYNNEI. V gave up 10 bases and J gave up 3 bases; unmatched junction bases: 4. This CDR3 is built from 13 residues. CDR3: CATKLADTGELFF. The CDR3 DNA follows: TGTGCCACCAAACTAGCGGACACCGGGGAGCTGTTTTTT.

This clone was found a few times. CDR3 sequence: CASSLVAGGAEQYF. The CDR3 DNA reads as TGTGCCAGCAGCTTAGTAGCGGGGGGCGCGGAGCAGTACTTC. This chain joins TRBV7-2 and TRBJ2-7; 10 bases agree with TRBD2. The CDR3 has 14 amino acids. Germline CDR1 is SGHTA and CDR2 is FQGNSA. After removal of 1 base from V and 7 bases from J, the junction contained 4 bases not matched to a gene. Full variable domain (outside the CDR3, taken from reference TRBV7-2 and TRBJ2-7): GAGVSQSPSNKVTEKGKDVELRCDPISGHTALYWYRQSLGQGLEFLIYFQGNSAPDKSGLPSDRFSAERTGGSVSTLTIQRTQQEDSAVYLCASSLVAGGAEQYFGPGTRLTVT.

V and J are TRBV29-1 and TRBJ2-5, with D perhaps TRBD2 (5 bases). Germline loops: CDR1 SQVTM, CDR2 ANQGSEA. The CDR3 covers 13 residues. V was clipped by 2 bases and J by 5 bases, with 12 bases between them. This chain's CDR3 is CSVEQLVSETQYF. For the CDR3, the DNA is TGCAGCGTTGAACAACTAGTTTCCGAGACCCAGTACTTC.

With respect to this clone: Mismatch with germline at one junction end may stem from a read error. The chain joins TRBV7-9 to TRBJ1-2; D uncertain. The length of the CDR3 is 15 residues. Per germline, CDR1 SEHNR and CDR2 FQNEAQ (reference sequence). The CDR3 protein is CSSSFSGSSPLGYTF. CDR3 DNA: TGTTCCAGCAGCTTTTCGGGTTCCAGCCCCCTTGGCTACACCTTC.

CDR3: CAWSRQGEDTQYF. In DNA form, the CDR3 reads TGTGCCTGGAGTCGACAGGGGGAAGATACGCAGTATTTT. The rearrangement links TRBV30 to TRBJ2-3, with 9 bases fitting TRBD1. V lost 2 bases to trimming and J lost 5 bases; unmatched junction nucleotides: 2. Germline values: CDR1 GTSNPN, CDR2 SVGIG (reference sequence). The CDR3 loop spans 13 amino acids.

This clone was observed a single time. The rearrangement links TRBV10-3 to TRBJ1-3; 8 bases are shared with TRBD1. This CDR3 contains 17 residues. Looked up from germline, CDR1 is ENHRY and CDR2 is SYGVKD. The V segment lost 3 bases and the J segment 1 base; nucleotides outside the gene matches: 8. The CDR3 protein is CAISDLLRGPSGNTIYF. The CDR3 nucleotides read TGTGCCATCAGTGACCTCCTCAGGGGGCCTTCTGGAAACACCATATATTTT.

This clone was recorded a few times. This chain joins TRBV5-1 and TRBJ2-6; D perhaps matches TRBD1 (5 bases). The germline V gene encodes CDR1 SGHRS and CDR2 YFSETQ. The germline V and J ends were trimmed by 2 bases and 4 bases, with 22 bases remaining between them. The length of the CDR3 is 19 residues. CDR3: CASSLPLDSAARGANVLTF. The DNA for the CDR3 is TGCGCCAGCAGCTTACCCCTAGACAGCGCTGCTAGAGGGGCCAACGTCCTGACTTTC.

V usage is TRBV2 and J usage is TRBJ2-7; tentatively, D is TRBD1 (5 bases). CDR1 and CDR2 from the germline V gene are SNHLY and FYNNEI. The CDR3 loop spans 11 amino acids. Between the trimmed V and J ends, which lost 7 bases and 4 bases, there was a span of 8 bases. This CDR3 is CASMQGYEQYF. The CDR3, as DNA: TGTGCCAGCATGCAGGGTTACGAGCAGTACTTC.

The rearrangement uses TRBV30 and TRBJ1-6; maybe TRBD1 (5 bases). V lost 4 bases to trimming and J lost 6 bases, with 16 bases between them. This CDR3 region has 15 residues. The germline CDR1 and CDR2 sequences are GTSNPN and SVGIG (reference sequence). This CDR3 is CAWTAQATINSPLHF. The CDR3 DNA reads as TGTGCCTGGACTGCACAGGCGACGATTAATTCACCCCTCCACTTT.

The chain links TRBV30 to TRBJ2-3; 10 bases line up with TRBD1. The CDR3 length is 16 residues. Germline loops: CDR1 GTSNPN, CDR2 SVGIG (reference sequence). Germline trimming cut 3 bases from V and 1 base from J; bases unmatched to any gene: 7. The DNA of the CDR3 is TGTGCCTGGAGGAATCGACAGGGGGCAGGCACAGATACGCAGTATTTT. The encoded protein is CAWRNRQGAGTDTQYF.

This chain connects TRBV7-9 to TRBJ2-5; 7 bases are a match to TRBD2. Germline assignment: CDR1 SEHNR and CDR2 FQNEAQ (reference sequence). The ends lost 6 bases at V and 4 bases at J; junction bases unmatched: 8. The CDR3 totals 14 residues. This CDR3 is CASSSAGFGETQYF. CDR3 nucleotides: TGTGCCAGCAGTTCAGCGGGGTTTGGAGAGACCCAGTACTTC.

The chain couples TRBV29-1 to TRBJ2-1, with D possibly TRBD2 on 7 matching bases. V gave up 3 bases and J gave up 0 bases, with 18 bases separating them. Germline-derived CDR1 and CDR2 are SQVTM and ANQGSEA. This CDR3 is built from 17 residues. In DNA form, the CDR3 reads TGCAGCGTTGACACCTTCAAGGCGGGGGCCTCCTACAATGAGCAGTTCTTC. This codes for CSVDTFKAGASYNEQFF.

The chain is built from TRBV2 and TRBJ1-2; weak D call: TRBD1 (6 bases). Trimming pared 5 bases from V and 2 bases from J, leaving 9 bases between. The CDR3 spans 13 residues. Germline V gene sequence: CDR1 SNHLY, CDR2 FYNNEI. The CDR3 region is CASSRDKNYGYTF. In nucleotides, the CDR3 is TGTGCCAGCAGTAGGGACAAGAACTATGGCTACACCTTC.